The 25 T cell receptor beta chains below come from one sample, sequenced in a study of neurological immune-mediated disorders. Each CDR3 protein is one row after TCRdb ran MiXCR on the 5' RACE reads. Of around 60,000 distinct CDR3 sequences listed, approximately 11% are singletons. Time point defined: longitudinal time-point 1 (baseline). The sequencing sample was made of PBMCs. These TCRs come from a male donor with HTLV-1-associated myelopathy (HAM/TSP).

The sample holds many counts of this clonotype. The rearrangement uses TRBV5-6 and TRBJ2-7; D might be TRBD1 (6 bases). V shed 4 bases and J shed 1 base, with 9 bases lying between them. The CDR3 contains 13 residues. Germline-derived CDR1 and CDR2 are SGHDT and YYEEEE. CDR3 nucleotide sequence: TGTGCCAGCAGCCCCCAGGGGTCCTACGAGCAGTACTTC. It codes for CASSPQGSYEQYF.

This clonotype was recorded at least ten times. This chain links TRBV7-8 with TRBJ2-5, with 9 bases lining up with TRBD2. Germline values: CDR1 SGHVS, CDR2 FQNEAQ. The CDR3 is made up of 14 amino acids. J was trimmed by 3 bases and V by 3 bases; bases with no gene match: 2. The CDR3 reads CASSFLAGEETQYF. As DNA, the CDR3 is TGTGCCAGCAGCTTTTTAGCGGGGGAAGAGACCCAGTACTTC. Full variable domain (missing parts from reference TRBV7-8 and TRBJ2-5): GAGVSQSPRYKVAKRGQDVALRCDPISGHVSLFWYQQALGQGPEFLTYFQNEAQLDKSGLPSDRFFAERPEGSVSTLKIQRTQQEDSAVYLCASSFLAGEETQYFGPGTRLLVL.

This clonotype appeared many times. The chain combines TRBV5-1 with TRBJ1-2, with 7 bases aligning to TRBD1. Germline CDR1 reads SGHRS; CDR2 reads YFSETQ. V trimming: 4 bases; J trimming: 5 bases; junction bases outside the gene matches: 14. The CDR3 loop spans 16 amino acids. The CDR3 sequence: CASSPRENRGGYGYTF. The CDR3 DNA is TGCGCCAGCAGCCCACGGGAAAACAGGGGCGGGTATGGCTACACCTTC.

This chain uses TRBV5-1 with TRBJ1-5, with unresolved D. The CDR3 length is 14 residues. Trimming shortened V by 1 base and J by 4 bases, and 9 bases separated the two germline ends. Per the germline V gene, CDR1 is SGHRS and CDR2 is YFSETQ. DNA of the CDR3: TGCGCCAGCAGCTTGTCTGGGAGTAATCAGCCCCAGCATTTT. This translates into CASSLSGSNQPQHF.

This clonotype has a count of ten or more. The chain uses TRBV5-1 and TRBJ1-6, with D hard to call. The CDR3 extends over 14 amino acids. Germline-derived CDR1 and CDR2 are SGHRS and YFSETQ. V dropped 3 bases and J dropped 7 bases, with 11 bases sitting between them. CDR3 sequence (DNA): TGCGCCAGCAGCTCCACCTCGGGGAATTCACCCCTCCACTTT. This sequence encodes CASSSTSGNSPLHF.

In its sample, this clonotype was seen many times. The chain couples TRBV6-5 to TRBJ2-5; the D gene is possibly TRBD1 (7 bases). The V end lost 10 bases, the J end lost 2 bases, and 23 bases lay between the germline ends. The CDR3 is 16 residues long. Germline CDR1 reads MNHEY; CDR2 reads SVGAGI. This CDR3 is CATARRGRFRQETQYF. As DNA, the CDR3 is TGTGCCACAGCGAGGAGGGGGCGTTTTCGACAAGAGACCCAGTACTTC.

The J gene is TRBJ1-1, the V gene TRBV7-9; tentative D call: TRBD1 (6 bases). V was pared by 2 bases and J by 4 bases, with 17 bases between. Germline CDR1 is SEHNR and CDR2 is FQNEAQ (reference sequence). The CDR3 is 16 amino acids. The CDR3, as DNA: TGTGCCAGCAGCTTAAGGGGGAGGGGATTGGGCACTGAAGCTTTCTTT. This gives the protein CASSLRGRGLGTEAFF.

The sample holds many counts of this clonotype. This chain uses TRBV29-1 with TRBJ2-4, with 9 bases aligning to TRBD1. This CDR3 is 16 amino acids long. Trimming took 4 bases from V and 1 from J; bases not matched to a gene: 8. The germline CDR1 and CDR2 sequences are SQVTM and ANQGSEA. The CDR3, as DNA: TGCAGCGTTGTGGGACAGGGAGGGCCGGCCAAAAACATTCAGTACTTC. It translates to CSVVGQGGPAKNIQYF.

This clonotype was observed at least ten times. V gene TRBV20-1 combines with J gene TRBJ1-6; D unresolved. Trimming removed 3 bases from V and 0 bases from J, with 6 bases in between. This CDR3 spans 14 amino acids. Germline assignment: CDR1 DFQATT and CDR2 SNEGSKA (reference sequence). The chain's CDR3 is CSASGASYNSPLHF. CDR3 in DNA: TGCAGTGCTAGTGGCGCCTCCTATAATTCACCCCTCCACTTT.

This clonotype was counted ten times or more. This rearrangement joins TRBV28 to TRBJ2-7; TRBD2 is a possible D gene (6 bases). CDR1 and CDR2 (germline): MDHEN, SYDVKM. The CDR3 runs 16 residues. Between the trimmed V and J ends, which lost 4 bases and 2 bases, there was a span of 18 bases. CDR3 residues: CASSSPAAGPAYEQYF. CDR3 nucleotide sequence: TGTGCCAGCAGTTCCCCCGCCGCGGGGCCAGCCTACGAGCAGTACTTC.

This clonotype was detected ten times or more. The chain combines TRBV20-1 with TRBJ2-7; 7 bases map to TRBD1. Germline V gene lookup returns CDR1 DFQATT and CDR2 SNEGSKA (reference sequence). The ends lost 3 bases at V and 2 bases at J; junction bases unmatched: 10. The CDR3 sequence is 15 residues long. CDR3 protein: CSARVPRDSPYEQYF. CDR3 coding DNA: TGCAGTGCTAGGGTTCCAAGGGACAGCCCCTACGAGCAGTACTTC.

This clonotype was seen ten or more times. The V gene is TRBV20-1, the J gene TRBJ1-6; D remains ambiguous. The CDR3 has 15 amino acids. The germline gives CDR1 DFQATT, CDR2 SNEGSKA (reference sequence). V gave up 6 bases and J gave up 0 bases, with 12 bases separating them. The CDR3 sequence: CSAHWFSSYNSPLHF. The CDR3 DNA is TGCAGTGCCCACTGGTTCAGCTCCTATAATTCACCCCTCCACTTT.

This clonotype was picked up many times. This rearrangement joins TRBV20-1 to TRBJ2-7, with D perhaps given as TRBD1 or TRBD2 (5 bases each). V dropped 6 bases and J dropped 4 bases, with 19 bases sitting between them. The germline V gene encodes CDR1 DFQATT and CDR2 SNEGSKA (reference sequence). The CDR3 has 14 residues. CDR3 DNA sequence: TGCAGTGCCTCCACCGGGACGGGAAGGTACGAGCAGTACTTC. Amino acids: CSASTGTGRYEQYF.

In this sample, this clonotype turned up a few times. The chain uses TRBV18 and TRBJ2-7; TRBD1 agrees at 11 bases. The ends lost 3 bases at V and 3 bases at J; junction bases unmatched: 1. The CDR3 loop spans 14 amino acids. Germline V CDR1 and CDR2: KGHSH, LQKENI. DNA of the CDR3: TGTGCCAGCTCACCCGGGACAGGGGGCTACGAGCAGTACTTC. It translates to CASSPGTGGYEQYF.

The table lists this clonotype with many counts. This chain links TRBV11-2 with TRBJ2-1; 8 bases match TRBD2. The length of the CDR3 is 15 residues. CDR1 SGHAT and CDR2 FQNNGV come from the germline V gene. V gave up 1 base and J gave up 6 bases; unmatched junction bases: 5. The CDR3 loop reads CASSLGGLGINEQFF. DNA of the CDR3: TGTGCCAGCAGCTTAGGGGGACTAGGTATCAATGAGCAGTTCTTC.

The table lists this clonotype with many counts. This chain joins TRBV7-2 and TRBJ2-7; 10 nucleotides align to TRBD1. Germline assignment: CDR1 SGHTA and CDR2 FQGNSA. The CDR3 is 13 residues long. V gave up 5 bases and J gave up 6 bases; unmatched junction bases: 4. CDR3 nucleotides: TGTGCCAGCAGCCCCTGGGACAGGGGCGAGCAGTACTTC. This translates into CASSPWDRGEQYF.

This clonotype was counted ten times or more. The genes are TRBV20-1 and TRBJ2-2, with a possible D match to TRBD1 (6 bases). Per germline, CDR1 DFQATT and CDR2 SNEGSKA (reference sequence). Trimming stripped 5 bases from V and 5 bases from J, with 18 bases between. CDR3 size: 15 residues. The CDR3 loop reads CSAVVGGSATGELFF. CDR3 DNA: TGCAGTGCTGTGGTAGGGGGATCCGCTACCGGGGAGCTGTTTTTT.

This clonotype was recorded many times. The chain combines TRBV28 with TRBJ2-7; no reliable D call. The germline V gene has CDR1 MDHEN and CDR2 SYDVKM. Trimming pared 2 bases from V and 4 bases from J, leaving 15 bases between. The CDR3 consists of 15 residues. CDR3 protein: CASSLPPVGTYEQYF. The CDR3 region has the DNA TGTGCCAGCAGTTTACCCCCCGTGGGTACGTACGAGCAGTACTTC.

The table lists this clonotype with many counts. The rearrangement joins TRBV20-1 to TRBJ1-2, with D hard to call. V was trimmed by 1 base and J by 4 bases, leaving 7 bases between them. There are 12 residues in the CDR3. Germline CDR1 reads DFQATT; CDR2 reads SNEGSKA (reference sequence). This CDR3 reads CSARVGSYGYTF. The DNA of the CDR3 is TGCAGTGCTAGAGTGGGCAGCTATGGCTACACCTTC.

The table lists this clonotype with many counts. The rearrangement uses TRBV12-3 or TRBV12-4 and TRBJ2-1; D might be TRBD1 (6 bases). The CDR3 has 16 amino acids. The V gene lost 6 bases and the J gene lost 1 base, with 16 bases spanning the gap. The CDR3 nucleotides read TGTGCCAGCAGGTCGGGACAACTCCTTTCCTACAATGAGCAGTTCTTC. This gives the protein CASRSGQLLSYNEQFF.

This clonotype was observed many times. The V call is TRBV6-6, the J call TRBJ2-3; 9 nucleotides match TRBD1. The ends lost 4 bases at V and 2 bases at J; junction bases unmatched: 4. Germline V gives CDR1 MNHNY, CDR2 SVGAGI (reference sequence). The CDR3 sequence is 15 residues long. CDR3 sequence reads: CASSFWDRVTDTQYF. CDR3 nucleotide sequence: TGTGCCAGCAGTTTCTGGGACAGGGTCACAGATACGCAGTATTTT.

This clonotype was picked up one time. This may come from a read error, since a much larger clone is one base off. The chain has TRBV4-3 and TRBJ2-7; 9 bases are shared with TRBD2. CDR1 and CDR2 from the germline V gene are LGHNA and YSLEER. CDR3 length equals 16 residues. This CDR3 reads CASSGGRKRGVYAQYF. The CDR3 DNA reads TGCGCCAGCAGCGGAGGGCGCAAGCGGGGGGTCTACGCGCAGTACTTC.

This clonotype was seen at least ten times. The chain has TRBV20-1 and TRBJ1-2; D is possibly TRBD1 (6 bases). The CDR3 covers 13 residues. Germline values: CDR1 DFQATT, CDR2 SNEGSKA (reference sequence). V dropped 3 bases and J dropped 4 bases, with 12 bases sitting between them. The CDR3 DNA sequence: TGCAGTGCTAGTGGGGGCGGGCTCTATGGCTACACCTTC. It is translated as CSASGGGLYGYTF.

This clonotype was seen repeatedly, ten times or more. This sequence joins TRBV12-3 or TRBV12-4 and TRBJ2-3, with D uncertain. V was pared by 5 bases and J by 1 base, with 13 bases between. The CDR3 totals 15 residues. Here the CDR3 reads CASSLGLVGTDTQYF. CDR3 sequence (DNA): TGTGCCAGCAGTCTCGGGCTAGTGGGCACAGATACGCAGTATTTT.

This clonotype has a count of ten or more. The CDR3, as DNA: TGCGCCAGCAGCTTGACAGGGGGATTGAACACTGAAGCTTTCTTT. It yields the protein CASSLTGGLNTEAFF. This chain connects TRBV5-1 to TRBJ1-1; 8 positions match TRBD1. V gave up 1 base and J gave up 0 bases; unmatched junction bases: 2. CDR1 is SGHRS and CDR2 is YFSETQ in the germline V gene. The CDR3 contains 15 residues.